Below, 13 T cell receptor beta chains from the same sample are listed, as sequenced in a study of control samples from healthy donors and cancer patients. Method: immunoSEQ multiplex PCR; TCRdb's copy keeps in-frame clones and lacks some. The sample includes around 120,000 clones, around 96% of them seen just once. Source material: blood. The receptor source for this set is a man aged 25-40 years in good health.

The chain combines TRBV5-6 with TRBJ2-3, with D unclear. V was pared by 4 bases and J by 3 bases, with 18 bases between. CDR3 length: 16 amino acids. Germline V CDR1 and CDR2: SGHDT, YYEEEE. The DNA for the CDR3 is TGTGCCAGCAGCCGTTCTCCGGGTATCCTAACAGATACGCAGTATTTT. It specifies CASSRSPGILTDTQYF.

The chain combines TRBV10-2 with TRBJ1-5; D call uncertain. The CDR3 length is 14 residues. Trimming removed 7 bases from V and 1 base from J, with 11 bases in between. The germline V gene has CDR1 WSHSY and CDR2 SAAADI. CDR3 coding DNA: TGCGCCAGCAATACAGAGCTGAGCAATCAGCCCCAGCATTTT. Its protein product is CASNTELSNQPQHF.

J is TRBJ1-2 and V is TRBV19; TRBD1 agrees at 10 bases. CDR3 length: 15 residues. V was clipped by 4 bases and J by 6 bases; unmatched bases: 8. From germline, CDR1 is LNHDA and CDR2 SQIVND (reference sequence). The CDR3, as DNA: TGTGCCAGTAGTAGCCGGGACAGGGGAGGTGATGGCTACACCTTC. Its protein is CASSSRDRGGDGYTF.

DNA for the CDR3: TGCAGCGCCGCACAAGGGACAGGGGTAGAGACCCAGTACTTC. Protein: CSAAQGTGVETQYF. The V call is TRBV29-1, the J call TRBJ2-5, with TRBD1 matching 10 bases. The germline V gene encodes CDR1 SQVTM and CDR2 ANQGSEA. Trimming removed 7 bases from V and 4 bases from J; junction bases left unmatched: 9. This CDR3 has 14 residues.

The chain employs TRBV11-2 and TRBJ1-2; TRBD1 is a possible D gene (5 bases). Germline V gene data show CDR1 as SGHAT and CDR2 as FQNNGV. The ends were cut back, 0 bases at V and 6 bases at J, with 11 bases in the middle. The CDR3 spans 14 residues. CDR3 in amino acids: CASSLDTAGNGYTF. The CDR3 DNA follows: TGTGCCAGCAGCTTAGATACAGCAGGGAATGGCTACACCTTC.

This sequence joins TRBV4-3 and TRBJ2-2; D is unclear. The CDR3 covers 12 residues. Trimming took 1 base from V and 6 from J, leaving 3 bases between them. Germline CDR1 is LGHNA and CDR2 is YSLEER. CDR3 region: CASSQVPGELFF. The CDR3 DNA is TGCGCCAGCAGCCAAGTCCCCGGGGAGCTGTTTTTT.

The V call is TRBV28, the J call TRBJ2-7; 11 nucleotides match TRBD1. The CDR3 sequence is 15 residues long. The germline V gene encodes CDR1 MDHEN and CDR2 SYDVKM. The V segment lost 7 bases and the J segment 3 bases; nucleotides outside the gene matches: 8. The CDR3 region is CASTIGTGGSYEQYF. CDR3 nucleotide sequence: TGTGCCAGCACCATAGGGACAGGGGGAAGCTACGAGCAGTACTTC. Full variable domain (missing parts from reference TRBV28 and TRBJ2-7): DVKVTQSSRYLVKRTGEKVFLECVQDMDHENMFWYRQDPGLGLRLIYFSYDVKMKEKGDIPEGYSVSREKKERFSLILESASTNQTSMYLCASTIGTGGSYEQYFGPGTRLTVT.

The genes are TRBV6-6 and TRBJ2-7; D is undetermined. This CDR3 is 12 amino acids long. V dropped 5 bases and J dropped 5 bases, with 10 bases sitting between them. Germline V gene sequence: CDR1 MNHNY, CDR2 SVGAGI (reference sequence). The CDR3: CASSTSRNEQYF. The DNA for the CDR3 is TGTGCCAGCAGTACCTCCCGGAACGAGCAGTACTTC.

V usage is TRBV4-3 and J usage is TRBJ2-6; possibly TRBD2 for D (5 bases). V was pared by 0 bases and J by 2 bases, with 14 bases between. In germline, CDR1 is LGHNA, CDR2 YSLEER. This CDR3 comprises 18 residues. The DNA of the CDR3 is TGCGCCAGCAGCCAAGATCGATTCGGAGGTCCTGGGGCCAACGTCCTGACTTTC. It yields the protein CASSQDRFGGPGANVLTF.

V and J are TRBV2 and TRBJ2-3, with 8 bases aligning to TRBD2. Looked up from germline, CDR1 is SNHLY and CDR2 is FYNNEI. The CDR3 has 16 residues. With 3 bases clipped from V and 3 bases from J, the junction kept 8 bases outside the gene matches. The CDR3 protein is CASSEYGGGTTDTQYF. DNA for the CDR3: TGTGCCAGCAGTGAGTACGGCGGGGGGACAACAGATACGCAGTATTTT.

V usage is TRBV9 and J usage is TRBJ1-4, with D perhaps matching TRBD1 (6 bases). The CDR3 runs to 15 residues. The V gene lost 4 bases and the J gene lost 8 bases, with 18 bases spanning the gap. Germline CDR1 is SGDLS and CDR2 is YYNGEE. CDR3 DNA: TGTGCCAGCAGCTCCCTAGGGGGGGCCGGAGAAAAACTGTTTTTT. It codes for CASSSLGGAGEKLFF.

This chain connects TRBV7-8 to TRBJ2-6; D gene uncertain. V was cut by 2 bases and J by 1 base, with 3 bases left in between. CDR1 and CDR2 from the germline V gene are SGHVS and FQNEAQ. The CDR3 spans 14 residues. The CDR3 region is CASSLTSGANVLTF. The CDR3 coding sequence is TGTGCCAGCAGCTTAACGTCTGGGGCCAACGTCCTGACTTTC.

CDR3 bases: TGTGCCAGCAGCTTAGGGGGGACCCAGTACTTC. This gives the protein CASSLGGTQYF. The chain links TRBV7-2 to TRBJ2-5; D is unclear. This CDR3 region has 11 residues. The ends were cut back, 1 base at V and 7 bases at J, with 4 bases in the middle. In germline, CDR1 is SGHTA, CDR2 FQGNSA. The whole variable domain, filled in from reference TRBV7-2 and TRBJ2-5, reads GAGVSQSPSNKVTEKGKDVELRCDPISGHTALYWYRQSLGQGLEFLIYFQGNSAPDKSGLPSDRFSAERTGGSVSTLTIQRTQQEDSAVYLCASSLGGTQYFGPGTRLLVL.